These T cell receptor beta chains were read from a single sample in a study of neoadjuvant anti-PD-1 for oral cavity cancer. Method: immunoSEQ multiplex PCR; TCRdb's copy keeps in-frame clones and lacks some. The table includes roughly 15,000 clones, around 74% detected once. Sequences were derived from PBMCs, sampled after nivolumab (anti-PD-1) treatment. These receptor sequences come from a person aged 40 to 85 with oral cavity squamous cell carcinoma. Both conserved end residues are part of each CDR3. Fields, in order: clone size, D gene, V gene, J gene, CDR3 DNA, CDR3 protein. The D gene is left open where the match is weak. Part of the rows lack a size; the others show once, few, many or a class for expanded clones.

.,TRBD1,TRBV10-3,TRBJ1-4,TGTGCCATCAGTGAGTCCGGGACAGGGGGTGAAAAACTGTTTTTT,CAISESGTGGEKLFF
.,TRBD1,TRBV7-9,TRBJ2-2,TGTGCCAGCAGCTGGGGACAGGGGAACACCGGGGAGCTGTTTTTT,CASSWGQGNTGELFF
.,.,TRBV7-6,TRBJ1-1,TGTGCCAGCACCAAACAGGGGAACACTGAAGCTTTCTTT,CASTKQGNTEAFF
.,.,TRBV11-2,TRBJ2-2,TGTGCCAGCAGCTTCCAGGGGACCGGGGAGCTGTTTTTT,CASSFQGTGELFF
few,.,TRBV27,TRBJ2-7,TGTGCCAGCAGTTTAGTAGGCGGAACCTCCTACGAGCAGTACTTC,CASSLVGGTSYEQYF
.,.,TRBV30,TRBJ2-7,TGTGCCTGGAATCGAGGGGACCACGAGCAGTACTTC,CAWNRGDHEQYF
.,.,TRBV6-5,TRBJ2-7,TGTGCCAGCAGTTACGCTGGGGGGGCTGGGGGTGAGCAGTACTTC,CASSYAGGAGGEQYF
.,.,TRBV6-1,TRBJ1-5,TGTGCCAGCAGTGGTCAGAATAGCAATCAGCCCCAGCATTTT,CASSGQNSNQPQHF
.,.,TRBV27,TRBJ1-1,TGTGCCAGCAGTTTCAGTGGGGGAACCACTGAAGCTTTCTTT,CASSFSGGTTEAFF
.,.,TRBV25-1,TRBJ1-1,TGTGCCAGCAGTGAATATATTCTTAGCGGGCAGAGAAAACCTGAAGCTTTCTTT,CASSEYILSGQRKPEAFF
once,.,TRBV10-3,TRBJ2-7,TGTGCCATCAGTGAGGAGTTCGAGCAGTACTTC,CAISEEFEQYF
.,TRBD1,TRBV6-6,TRBJ2-1,TGTGCCAGCAGTTACCCCGGACAGGGGTACAATGAGCAGTTCTTC,CASSYPGQGYNEQFF
.,TRBD1,TRBV5-5,TRBJ2-2,TGTGCCAGCAGCTCTGGGGGGACAGGTGGGCGAACCGGGGAGCTGTTTTTT,CASSSGGTGGRTGELFF
.,.,TRBV7-9,TRBJ2-1,TGTGCCAGCAGCTTAGCCGGGATCAATGAGCAGTTCTTC,CASSLAGINEQFF
.,.,TRBV15,TRBJ2-3,TGTGCCACCAGATTGGGAGTCCTCACAGATACGCAGTATTTT,CATRLGVLTDTQYF
few,.,TRBV6-1,TRBJ2-7,TGTGCCAGCAGTGGCCCCCTTAAGGGACCCACCTACGAGCAGTACTTC,CASSGPLKGPTYEQYF